This TCR beta chain was recorded in a study of T cell repertoires in cytomegalovirus infection. Study-level background: Well-studied HLA-B-restricted CMV epitopes were used in the study alongside recently identified HLA-C-restricted ones. Through public TCR beta signatures, both CMV infection and matching HLA type were indicated.

Study conclusions and caveats: Identification of carriers of CMV plus the relevant HLA was achieved through cumulative public TCR beta family frequency. The ex vivo response showed dominance by HLA-C-restricted CMV-specific TCR beta clonotypes.

MiXCR, applied by TCRdb to the reads, yields one record per CDR3 protein. The data contain around 300,000 distinct CDR3 sequences, about 20% of them seen just once; the ten biggest clones take up roughly 19%. V was clipped by 4 bases and J by 1 base, with 20 bases between them. This CDR3 comprises 17 residues. Germline lookup yields CDR1 SGHNT and CDR2 YYREEE (reference sequence). With respect to this clonotype: What it binds is not known.

The chain combines TRBV5-4 with TRBJ1-1, with D possibly being TRBD1 (6 bases). The TCR comes from a human donor in good health (CMV status not recorded). Some clones in this sample may be carry-over from other donors' samples. The input for sequencing was cultured PBMCs, taken from culture after CMV antigen stimulation. CDR3 sequence (DNA): TGTGCCAGCAGCCCAGAAACAGGGAAGAGGGCGAACACTGAAGCTTTCTTT. Amino acid sequence: CASSPETGKRANTEAFF.